This TCR beta chain was recovered during a study of blood T cell repertoires in COVID-19. The wider study: Samples of COVID-19 (acute and convalescent) were obtained from the United States, Italy and Spain. PBMCs, B-cell-depleted T cells, or T cells were the source of the cDNA or gDNA that made up the material.

As originally analysed: Researchers report that nucleated cell counts were estimated from reference gene primer amplification. Sequenced by immunoSEQ multiplex PCR; TCRdb stores in-frame clones only, minus some. That table supplies the V and J calls and clone size; D and trimming were determined from the DNA. This sample has about 210,000 clones, with about 85% found just once. CDR1 SGHVS and CDR2 FQNEAQ come from the germline V gene. V lost 5 bases and J lost 2; bases outside the gene matches: 2. There are 14 residues in the CDR3. This receptor was obtained from a woman of 80 years or more with acute or convalescent COVID-19. Input material: peripheral blood. The chain recombines TRBV7-8 with TRBJ1-2; 10 nucleotides line up with TRBD1. CDR3 residues: CASSRDRGNYGYTF. In DNA, the CDR3 is TGTGCCAGCAGCAGGGACAGGGGAAACTATGGCTACACCTTC.